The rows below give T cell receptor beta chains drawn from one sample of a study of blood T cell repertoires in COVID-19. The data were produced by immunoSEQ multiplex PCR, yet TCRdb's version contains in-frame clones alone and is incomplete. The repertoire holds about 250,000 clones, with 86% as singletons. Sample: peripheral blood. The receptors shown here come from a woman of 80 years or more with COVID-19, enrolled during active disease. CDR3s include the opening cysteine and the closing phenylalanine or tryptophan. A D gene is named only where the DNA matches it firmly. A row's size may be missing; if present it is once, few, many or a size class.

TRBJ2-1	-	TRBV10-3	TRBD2	TGTGCCACACAACCTAGCGGGGGGCGCAACAATGAGCAGTTCTTC	CATQPSGGRNNEQFF
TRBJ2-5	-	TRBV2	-	TGTGCCAGCAAGGGGAACCAAGAGACCCAGTACTTC	CASKGNQETQYF
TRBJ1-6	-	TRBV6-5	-	TGTGCCAGCAGTCTTCCCCGAATGGGAGGATCACCCCTCCACTTT	CASSLPRMGGSPLHF
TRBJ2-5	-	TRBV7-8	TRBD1	TGTGCCAGCAGCTCCAGTACGGGACAGGGCTTGGAGACCCAGTACTTC	CASSSSTGQGLETQYF
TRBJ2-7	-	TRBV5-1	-	TGCGCCAGCAGCTTGGGAACGGCAGGAGGGTCCTACGAGCAGTACTTC	CASSLGTAGGSYEQYF
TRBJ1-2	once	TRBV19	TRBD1	TGTGCCACTCTCCCCGGACAGGGCAACTATGGCTACACCTTC	CATLPGQGNYGYTF
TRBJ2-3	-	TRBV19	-	TGTGCCAGTACCAACCAGGGCGGTTTGGGCACAGATACGCAGTATTTT	CASTNQGGLGTDTQYF
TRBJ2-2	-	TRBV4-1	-	TGCGCCAGCAGCCAGAGGGCTAATCCGGGGGTCTTGACCGGGGAGCTGTTTTTT	CASSQRANPGVLTGELFF
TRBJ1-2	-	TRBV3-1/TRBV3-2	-	TGTGCCAGCAGCCAAGACCCCCAGACAACCTATGGCTACACCTTC	CASSQDPQTTYGYTF
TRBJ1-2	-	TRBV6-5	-	TGTGCCAGCTGGCGGATTAACTATGGCTACACCTTC	CASWRINYGYTF
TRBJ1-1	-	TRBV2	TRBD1	TGTGCCAGCAGTCTAGGCGGGACAGTGACTGAAGCTTTCTTT	CASSLGGTVTEAFF
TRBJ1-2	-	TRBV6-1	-	TGTGCCAGCAGTGAATTAGGACACGCCTATGGCTACACCTTC	CASSELGHAYGYTF
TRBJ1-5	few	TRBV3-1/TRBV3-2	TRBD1	TGTGCCAGCAGCACCCGACAGGGGGCGAAGCCCCAGCATTTT	CASSTRQGAKPQHF
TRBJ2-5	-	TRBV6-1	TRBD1	TGTGCCAGCAGTTTAACAGGGGAAGAGACCCAGTACTTC	CASSLTGEETQYF
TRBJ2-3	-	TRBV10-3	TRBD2	TGTGCCATCAGTGACCCACTTCAGGGCGGGGGGAACACAGATACGCAGTATTTT	CAISDPLQGGGNTDTQYF
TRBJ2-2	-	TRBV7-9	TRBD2	TGTGCCAGCAGTCCTAGCGGGGGCTTCACCGGGGAGCTGTTTTTT	CASSPSGGFTGELFF
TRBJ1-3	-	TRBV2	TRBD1	TGTGCCAGCAGTCCCCCCACGGGACAGGGAAACACCATATATTTT	CASSPPTGQGNTIYF
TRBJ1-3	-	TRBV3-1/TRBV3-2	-	TGTGCCAGCAGTCAGGGCGGCCACTCTGGAAACACCATATATTTT	CASSQGGHSGNTIYF
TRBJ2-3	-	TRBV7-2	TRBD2	TGTGCCAGCAGCTTACAGGGAGTAGCGGGGGGGCCAGATACGCAGTATTTT	CASSLQGVAGGPDTQYF
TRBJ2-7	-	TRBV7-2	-	TGTGCCAGCAGCATACGACCTCTAGCGAGCTCCTACGAGCAGTACTTC	CASSIRPLASSYEQYF
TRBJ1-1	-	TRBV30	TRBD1	TGTGCCTGGAGCCTCCGACAGGGCTGGGTGAACACTGAAGCTTTCTTT	CAWSLRQGWVNTEAFF
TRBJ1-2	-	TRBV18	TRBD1	TGTGCCAGCTCACCAATACAGGGGACCTATGGCTACACCTTC	CASSPIQGTYGYTF
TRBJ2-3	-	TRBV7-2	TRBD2	TGTGCCAGCAGCGCTCCGCCCGGGACTAGCGCAAACACAGATACGCAGTATTTT	CASSAPPGTSANTDTQYF
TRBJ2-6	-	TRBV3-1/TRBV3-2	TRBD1	TGTGCCAGCAGCCAAGCTACAGGGGGGCTCTCTGGGGCCAACGTCCTGACTTTC	CASSQATGGLSGANVLTF
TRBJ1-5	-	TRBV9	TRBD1	TGTGCCAGCAGCGCTGGACAGGCTAATCAGCCCCAGCATTTT	CASSAGQANQPQHF
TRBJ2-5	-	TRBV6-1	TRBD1	TGTGCCAGCAGTGGCGGCCCAGGGGGAAGAGGAGAGACCCAGTACTTC	CASSGGPGGRGETQYF
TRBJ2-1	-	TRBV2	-	TGTGCCAGCAGTCTATTCTACAATGAGCAGTTCTTC	CASSLFYNEQFF
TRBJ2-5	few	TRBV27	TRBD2	TGTGCCACCTCGGGGGGGGTACTCCAAGAGACCCAGTACTTC	CATSGGVLQETQYF
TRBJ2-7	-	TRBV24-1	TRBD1	TGTGCCACCAGCAATTCCCAGACAGGGATCAAGGATCAGTACTTC	CATSNSQTGIKDQYF
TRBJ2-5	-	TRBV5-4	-	TGTGCCAGCAGCTTGGCAGGACTGGAAGAGACCCAGTACTTC	CASSLAGLEETQYF